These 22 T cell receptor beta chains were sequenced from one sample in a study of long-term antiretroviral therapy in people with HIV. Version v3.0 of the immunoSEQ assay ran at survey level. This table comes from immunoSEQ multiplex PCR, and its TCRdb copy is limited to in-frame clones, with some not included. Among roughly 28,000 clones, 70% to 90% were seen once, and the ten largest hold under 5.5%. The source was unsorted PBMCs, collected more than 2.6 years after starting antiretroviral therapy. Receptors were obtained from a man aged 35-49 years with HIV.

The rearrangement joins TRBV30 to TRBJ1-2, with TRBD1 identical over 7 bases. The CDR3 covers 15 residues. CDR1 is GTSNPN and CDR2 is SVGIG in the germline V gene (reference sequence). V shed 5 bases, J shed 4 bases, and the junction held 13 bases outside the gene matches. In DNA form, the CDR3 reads TGTGCCTGGGATCGCCGACAGGGCCCTGGCTATGGCTACACCTTC. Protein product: CAWDRRQGPGYGYTF.

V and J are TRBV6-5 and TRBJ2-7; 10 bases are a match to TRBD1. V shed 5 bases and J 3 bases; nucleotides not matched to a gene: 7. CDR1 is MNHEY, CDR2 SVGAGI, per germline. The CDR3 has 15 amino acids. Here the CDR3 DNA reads TGTGCCAGCAGTCGGGACAGGGGCGGGTACTACGAGCAGTACTTC. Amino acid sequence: CASSRDRGGYYEQYF.

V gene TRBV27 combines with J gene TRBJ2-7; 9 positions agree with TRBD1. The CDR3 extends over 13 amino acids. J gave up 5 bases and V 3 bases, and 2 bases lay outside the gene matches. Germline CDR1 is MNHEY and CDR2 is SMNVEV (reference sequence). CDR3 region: CASSLGQGHEQYF. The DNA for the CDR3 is TGTGCCAGCAGTTTGGGACAGGGCCACGAGCAGTACTTC.

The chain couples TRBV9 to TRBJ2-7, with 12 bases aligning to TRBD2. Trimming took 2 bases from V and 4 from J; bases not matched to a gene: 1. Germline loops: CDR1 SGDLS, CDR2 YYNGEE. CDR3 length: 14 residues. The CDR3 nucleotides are TGTGCCAGCAGCGTCGGACTAGCGGGGTACGAGCAGTACTTC. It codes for CASSVGLAGYEQYF.

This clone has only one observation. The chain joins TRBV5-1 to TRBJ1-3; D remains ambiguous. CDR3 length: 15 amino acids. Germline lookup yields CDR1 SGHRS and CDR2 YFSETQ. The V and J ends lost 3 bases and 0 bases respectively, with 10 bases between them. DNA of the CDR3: TGCGCCAGCAGCTCGGGTCCCTACTCTGGAAACACCATATATTTT. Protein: CASSSGPYSGNTIYF. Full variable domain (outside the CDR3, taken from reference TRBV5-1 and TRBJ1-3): KAGVTQTPRYLIKTRGQQVTLSCSPISGHRSVSWYQQTPGQGLQFLFEYFSETQRNKGNFPGRFSGRQFSNSRSEMNVSTLELGDSALYLCASSSGPYSGNTIYFGEGSWLTVV.

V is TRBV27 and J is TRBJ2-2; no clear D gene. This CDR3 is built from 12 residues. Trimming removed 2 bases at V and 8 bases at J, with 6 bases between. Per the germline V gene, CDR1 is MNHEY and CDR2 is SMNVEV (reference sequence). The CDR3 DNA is TGTGCCAGCAGTTTAATATTAGGGGAGCTGTTTTTT. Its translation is CASSLILGELFF.

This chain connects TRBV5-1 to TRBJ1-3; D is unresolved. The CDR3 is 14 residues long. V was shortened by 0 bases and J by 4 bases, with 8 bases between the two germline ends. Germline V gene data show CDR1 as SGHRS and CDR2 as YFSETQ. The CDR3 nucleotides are TGCGCCAGCAGCTTGGAGGGAGAAGGAAACACCATATATTTT. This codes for CASSLEGEGNTIYF.

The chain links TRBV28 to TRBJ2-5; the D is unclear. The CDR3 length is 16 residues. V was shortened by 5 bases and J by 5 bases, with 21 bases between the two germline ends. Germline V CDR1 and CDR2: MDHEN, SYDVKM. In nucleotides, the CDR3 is TGTGCCAGCAGTCTCCAACTCAGATTACTTGGGGAGACCCAGTACTTC. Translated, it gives CASSLQLRLLGETQYF.

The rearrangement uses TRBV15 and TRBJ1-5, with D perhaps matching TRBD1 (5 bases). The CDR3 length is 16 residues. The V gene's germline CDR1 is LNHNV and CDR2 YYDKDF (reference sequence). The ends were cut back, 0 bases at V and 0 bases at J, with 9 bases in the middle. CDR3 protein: CATSRERDYSNQPQHF. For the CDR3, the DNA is TGTGCCACCAGCAGAGAACGGGACTATAGCAATCAGCCCCAGCATTTT.

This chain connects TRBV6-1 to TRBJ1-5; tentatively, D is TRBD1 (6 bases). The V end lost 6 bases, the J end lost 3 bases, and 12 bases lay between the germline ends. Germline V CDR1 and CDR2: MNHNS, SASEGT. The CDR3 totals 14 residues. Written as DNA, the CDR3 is TGTGCCAGCAGACTACAGGGCTACAATCAGCCCCAGCATTTT. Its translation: CASRLQGYNQPQHF.

CDR3 amino acids: CASSLGLMGSYEQYF. The CDR3 bases are TGTGCCAGCAGCTTAGGGCTGATGGGGTCCTACGAGCAGTACTTC. This rearrangement joins TRBV11-3 to TRBJ2-7, with D unclear. CDR1 SGHNT and CDR2 YENEEA come from the germline V gene. The CDR3 spans 15 residues. V gave up 1 base and J gave up 1 base, with 11 bases separating them. The whole variable domain, filled in from reference TRBV11-3 and TRBJ2-7, reads EAGVVQSPRYKIIEKKQPVAFWCNPISGHNTLYWYLQNLGQGPELLIRYENEEAVDDSQLPKDRFSAERLKGVDSTLKIQPAELGDSAVYLCASSLGLMGSYEQYFGPGTRLTVT.

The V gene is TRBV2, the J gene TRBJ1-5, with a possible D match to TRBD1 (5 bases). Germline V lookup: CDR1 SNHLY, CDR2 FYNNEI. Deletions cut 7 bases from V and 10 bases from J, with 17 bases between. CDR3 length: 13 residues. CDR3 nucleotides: TGTGCCAGCAATGGGGACTTTGCCCAACCCCAGCATTTT. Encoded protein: CASNGDFAQPQHF.

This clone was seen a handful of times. CDR3 residues: CASSPTGLNTGELFF. CDR3 in DNA: TGTGCCAGCAGCCCCACAGGACTGAACACCGGGGAGCTGTTTTTT. V usage is TRBV7-9 and J usage is TRBJ2-2; either TRBD1 or TRBD2 may fit D (5 bases each). Trimming left V 5 bases short and J 1 base short, with 11 bases between. The CDR3 has 15 amino acids. CDR1 SEHNR and CDR2 FQNEAQ come from the germline V gene (reference sequence).

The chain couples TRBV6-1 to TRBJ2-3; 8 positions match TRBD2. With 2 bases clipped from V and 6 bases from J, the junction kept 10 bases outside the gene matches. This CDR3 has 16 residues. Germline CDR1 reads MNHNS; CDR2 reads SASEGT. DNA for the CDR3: TGTGCCAGCAGTGAACCAGCGGGGGTTCCCGGGGATACGCAGTATTTT. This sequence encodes CASSEPAGVPGDTQYF.

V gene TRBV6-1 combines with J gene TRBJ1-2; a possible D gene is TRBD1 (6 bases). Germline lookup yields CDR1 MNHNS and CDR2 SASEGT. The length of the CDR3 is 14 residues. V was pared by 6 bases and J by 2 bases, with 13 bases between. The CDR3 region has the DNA TGTGCCAGCAGAGATACAGGGTACAACTATGGCTACACCTTC. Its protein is CASRDTGYNYGYTF.

The CDR3 region has the DNA TGTGCCAGCTCTAGCGGGAGTTCAGATACGCAGTATTTT. Amino acid sequence: CASSSGSSDTQYF. The chain employs TRBV6-4 and TRBJ2-3, with 10 nucleotides matching TRBD2. Germline V gene lookup returns CDR1 MRHNA and CDR2 SNTAGT. Trimming removed 8 bases from V and 4 bases from J; junction bases left unmatched: 3. This CDR3 contains 13 residues.

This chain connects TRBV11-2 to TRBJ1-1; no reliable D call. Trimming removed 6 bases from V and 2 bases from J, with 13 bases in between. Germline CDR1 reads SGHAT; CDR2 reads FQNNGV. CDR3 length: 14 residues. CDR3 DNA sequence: TGTGCCAGCAGTTTCCTTCGTGCCAACACTGAAGCTTTCTTT. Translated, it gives CASSFLRANTEAFF.

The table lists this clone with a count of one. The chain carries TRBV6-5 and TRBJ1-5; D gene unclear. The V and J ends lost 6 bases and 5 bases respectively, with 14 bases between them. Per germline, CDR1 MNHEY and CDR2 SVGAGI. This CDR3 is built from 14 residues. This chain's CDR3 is CASRLYDSHQPQHF. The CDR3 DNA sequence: TGTGCCAGCAGGCTGTATGACTCACATCAGCCCCAGCATTTT.

The CDR3 DNA sequence: TGTGCCAGCAGTGGATTCCAGGGGGCTGGGTATCAGCCCCAGCATTTT. Translation: CASSGFQGAGYQPQHF. The chain has TRBV2 and TRBJ1-5; TRBD1 aligns across 8 bases. The J segment lost 5 bases and the V segment lost 4 bases, leaving 10 bases of the junction unmatched. CDR1 is SNHLY, CDR2 FYNNEI, per germline. The CDR3 is 16 amino acids.

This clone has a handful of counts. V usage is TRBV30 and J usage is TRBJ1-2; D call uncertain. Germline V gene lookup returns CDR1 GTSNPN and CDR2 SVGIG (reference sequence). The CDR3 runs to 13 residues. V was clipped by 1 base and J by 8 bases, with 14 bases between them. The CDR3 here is CAWSGLRFSGYTF. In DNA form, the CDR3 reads TGTGCCTGGAGTGGCTTAAGGTTCTCGGGCTACACCTTC.

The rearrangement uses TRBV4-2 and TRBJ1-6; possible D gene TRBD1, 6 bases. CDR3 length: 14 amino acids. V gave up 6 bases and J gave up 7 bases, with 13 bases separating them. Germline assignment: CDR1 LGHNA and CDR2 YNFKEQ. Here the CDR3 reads CASRSGTTNSPLHF. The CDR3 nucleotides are TGTGCCAGCAGATCCGGGACAACAAATTCACCCCTCCACTTT.

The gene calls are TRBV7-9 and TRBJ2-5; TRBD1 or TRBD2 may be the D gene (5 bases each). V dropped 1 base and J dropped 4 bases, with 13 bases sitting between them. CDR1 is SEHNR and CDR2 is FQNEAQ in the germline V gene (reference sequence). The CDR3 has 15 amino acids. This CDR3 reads CASSLGGLAGETQYF. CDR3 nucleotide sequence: TGTGCCAGCAGCTTAGGGGGCCTAGCAGGAGAGACCCAGTACTTC.